Following are 5 T cell receptor beta chains from one sample sequenced in a study of shared clonotypes between healthy human individuals. The method was immunoSEQ multiplex PCR; TCRdb's version includes in-frame clones alone and lacks a portion of them. The table lists about 480,000 clones, over 60% of them singletons. Input material: PBMCs. Receptors originate from a woman aged 40 to 55 in good health. Some clones in this sample may be carry-over from other donors' samples.

The rearrangement joins TRBV9 to TRBJ2-1; unclear D gene. From germline, CDR1 is SGDLS and CDR2 YYNGEE. The CDR3 contains 16 residues. V lost 4 bases and J lost 5, with 19 bases in between. The CDR3: CASSPQGFTPNNEQFF. DNA for the CDR3: TGTGCCAGCAGCCCCCAAGGTTTTACCCCCAACAATGAGCAGTTCTTC.

The chain uses TRBV10-3 and TRBJ1-1; D gene unclear. The length of the CDR3 is 11 residues. V lost 3 bases and J 5 bases, leaving 4 bases between the germline ends. Germline V CDR1 and CDR2: ENHRY, SYGVKD. The CDR3 is CAISDRTEAFF. Here the CDR3 DNA reads TGTGCCATCAGTGATCGAACTGAAGCTTTCTTT.

This clone was seen once. V and J are TRBV11-1 and TRBJ2-7; TRBD2 is a possible D gene (6 bases). The ends were cut back, 3 bases at V and 1 base at J, with 10 bases in the middle. This CDR3 region has 14 residues. CDR1 and CDR2 (germline): SGHAT, FQDESV (reference sequence). CDR3 nucleotides: TGTGCCAGCAGCTTGGAGCGGGTTTCCTACGAGCAGTACTTC. Protein sequence: CASSLERVSYEQYF.

The V call is TRBV19, the J call TRBJ1-1; a possible D gene is TRBD1 (6 bases). The CDR3 is 14 residues long. V shed 3 bases and J shed 7 bases, with 15 bases lying between them. The germline V gene has CDR1 LNHDA and CDR2 SQIVND (reference sequence). The CDR3 protein is CASSITFGGHEAFF. DNA of the CDR3: TGTGCCAGTAGTATTACGTTCGGGGGGCATGAAGCTTTCTTT.

The chain uses TRBV12-5 and TRBJ2-1, with 8 bases lining up with TRBD2. Trimming took 4 bases from V and 4 from J; bases not matched to a gene: 18. From germline, CDR1 is LGHNT and CDR2 FRNRAP. The CDR3 is 19 residues long. The CDR3 region is CASGSRGYGRAVGYNEQFF. CDR3 in DNA: TGTGCTAGTGGTTCCAGGGGATACGGGAGGGCCGTTGGGTACAATGAGCAGTTCTTC.